Each of the 20 T cell receptor beta chains below was sequenced from the same sample in a study of blood T cell repertoires in COVID-19. TCRdb's table, derived via immunoSEQ multiplex PCR, lists solely in-frame clones and lacks some. In the table there are around 300,000 clones, roughly 84% of which are singletons. The source material was peripheral blood. Receptors were obtained from a man aged 50 or older with active or convalescent COVID-19.

This rearrangement joins TRBV18 to TRBJ2-6, with TRBD1 as a possible D gene (5 bases). V was shortened by 6 bases and J by 0 bases, with 6 bases between the two germline ends. Germline V CDR1 and CDR2: KGHSH, LQKENI. This CDR3 is built from 14 residues. The CDR3 here is CASSRDSGANVLTF. CDR3 nucleotide sequence: TGTGCCAGCTCCAGGGACTCTGGGGCCAACGTCCTGACTTTC.

The chain recombines TRBV27 with TRBJ1-2, with 7 bases lining up with TRBD1. CDR1 and CDR2 (germline): MNHEY, SMNVEV (reference sequence). CDR3 length: 15 amino acids. Trimming at V came to 4 bases and at J to 4 bases, leaving 9 bases not matched to a gene. This CDR3 reads CASSSQPGGSYGYTF. The CDR3, as DNA: TGTGCCAGCAGTTCTCAGCCAGGGGGGAGCTATGGCTACACCTTC.

The V gene is TRBV7-2, the J gene TRBJ1-5, with 9 bases aligning to TRBD1. Germline values: CDR1 SGHTA, CDR2 FQGNSA. The V gene end was trimmed by 1 base and the J gene end by 3 bases; junction bases not matched to a gene: 4. This CDR3 spans 16 amino acids. CDR3 nucleotide sequence: TGTGCCAGCAGCTTAGACGGGACAGGGAACAATCAGCCCCAGCATTTT. It yields the protein CASSLDGTGNNQPQHF.

The chain has TRBV19 and TRBJ1-1; the D is unclear. The V end lost 4 bases, the J end lost 8 bases, and 8 bases lay between the germline ends. The CDR3 sequence is 11 residues long. Germline V lookup: CDR1 LNHDA, CDR2 SQIVND (reference sequence). The CDR3 reads CASSTSREAFF. The CDR3 DNA is TGTGCCAGTAGTACAAGTCGGGAAGCTTTCTTT.

This clone is a singleton in its sample. The rearrangement uses TRBV7-6 and TRBJ1-1; no definite D call. This CDR3 has 14 amino acids. Germline V gives CDR1 SGHVS, CDR2 FNYEAQ. V was pared by 8 bases and J by 4 bases, with 17 bases between. The CDR3 nucleotides are TGTGCCAGCTGTCGACGGACTGAGTGCACTGAAGCTTTCTTT. Its translation is CASCRRTECTEAFF.

The chain combines TRBV12-3 or TRBV12-4 with TRBJ1-1; D call uncertain. The CDR3 covers 11 residues. V gave up 6 bases and J gave up 1 base, with 3 bases separating them. The CDR3 spells CASSKNTEAFF. DNA for the CDR3: TGTGCCAGCAGCAAGAACACTGAAGCTTTCTTT.

The chain joins TRBV2 to TRBJ2-3; D perhaps matches TRBD2 (6 bases). The germline gives CDR1 SNHLY, CDR2 FYNNEI. The V end lost 8 bases, the J end lost 0 bases, and 6 bases lay between the germline ends. The CDR3 is made up of 12 amino acids. CDR3 sequence: CASGTSTDTQYF. The CDR3 DNA follows: TGTGCCAGCGGGACTAGCACAGATACGCAGTATTTT.

This chain uses TRBV12-3 or TRBV12-4 with TRBJ1-2, with D possibly being TRBD1 (6 bases). V was shortened by 3 bases and J by 8 bases, with 13 bases between the two germline ends. The CDR3 runs 13 residues. The CDR3 DNA sequence: TGTGCCAGCAGTTTCGGGGGGCAAGGAGGCTACACCTTC. Translation: CASSFGGQGGYTF.

As DNA, the CDR3 is TGTGCCAGCAGCTTGGGGCGGACGCGAGACACCGGGGAGCTGTTTTTT. This codes for CASSLGRTRDTGELFF. The chain recombines TRBV11-2 with TRBJ2-2; TRBD1 is a possible D gene (5 bases). Trimming removed 3 bases at V and 3 bases at J, with 14 bases between. The CDR3 sequence is 16 residues long. Germline CDR1 reads SGHAT; CDR2 reads FQNNGV.

The rearrangement uses TRBV5-1 and TRBJ2-1; 10 nucleotides align to TRBD2. J lost 6 bases, V lost 3 bases, and 6 bases had no gene match. Germline assignment: CDR1 SGHRS and CDR2 YFSETQ. CDR3 length: 15 amino acids. CDR3 DNA sequence: TGCGCCAGCAGCTCGACTAGCGGGTACGGCAATGAGCAGTTCTTC. Translation: CASSSTSGYGNEQFF.

The rearrangement links TRBV29-1 to TRBJ2-3, with TRBD1 matching over 10 bases. CDR1 is SQVTM, CDR2 ANQGSEA, per germline. This CDR3 is 14 amino acids long. V dropped 7 bases and J dropped 4; count of bases not matched to a gene: 8. The CDR3 reads CSADTGTGADTQYF. CDR3 DNA sequence: TGCAGCGCGGATACCGGGACAGGGGCAGATACGCAGTATTTT.

The chain has TRBV5-1 and TRBJ2-1, with a weak D call TRBD1 (5 bases). This CDR3 spans 14 amino acids. Germline V gene data show CDR1 as SGHRS and CDR2 as YFSETQ. Trimming stripped 0 bases from V and 4 bases from J, with 8 bases between. The CDR3 reads CASSLGQIYNEQFF. The DNA for the CDR3 is TGCGCCAGCAGCTTGGGACAGATATACAATGAGCAGTTCTTC.

This rearrangement joins TRBV5-1 to TRBJ2-1; possible D gene TRBD2, 6 bases. The germline V gene has CDR1 SGHRS and CDR2 YFSETQ. V was pared by 1 base and J by 1 base, with 12 bases between. The CDR3 is made up of 16 amino acids. The CDR3 loop reads CASSLLGGVSYNEQFF. In nucleotides, the CDR3 is TGCGCCAGCAGCTTGTTAGGCGGGGTTTCCTACAATGAGCAGTTCTTC.

The chain is built from TRBV7-3 and TRBJ2-1; tentatively, D is TRBD1 (5 bases). Germline values: CDR1 SGHTA, CDR2 FQGTGA. This CDR3 comprises 13 residues. Trimming stripped 5 bases from V and 8 bases from J, with 13 bases between. The CDR3 here is CASSVSRTHEQFF. The DNA for the CDR3 is TGTGCCAGCAGCGTCTCACGGACACATGAGCAGTTCTTC.

The V and J genes are TRBV27 and TRBJ2-6; 8 bases map to TRBD1. The CDR3 totals 17 residues. V shed 6 bases, J shed 4 bases, and the junction held 11 bases outside the gene matches. Per the germline V gene, CDR1 is MNHEY and CDR2 is SMNVEV (reference sequence). This chain's CDR3 is CASSPGTGFIGANVLTF. The CDR3 DNA follows: TGTGCCAGCAGCCCGGGGACAGGTTTTATCGGGGCCAACGTCCTGACTTTC.

This sequence joins TRBV5-5 and TRBJ2-7; D remains ambiguous. Germline V gene data show CDR1 as SGHKS and CDR2 as YYEKEE (reference sequence). V was cut by 0 bases and J by 3 bases, with 13 bases left in between. CDR3 length: 15 amino acids. As DNA, the CDR3 is TGTGCCAGCAGCTTGGCGGCGAATAGCAACTACGAGCAGTACTTC. It is translated as CASSLAANSNYEQYF.

The V and J genes are TRBV6-5 and TRBJ1-1; D is uncertain. The CDR3 length is 15 residues. Germline V gene lookup returns CDR1 MNHEY and CDR2 SVGAGI. The ends were cut back, 5 bases at V and 4 bases at J, with 17 bases in the middle. CDR3 in DNA: TGTGCCAGCAGTCACGACCGGGAGTATTTCACTGAAGCTTTCTTT. Translation: CASSHDREYFTEAFF.

The chain recombines TRBV2 with TRBJ2-3; 7 bases are shared with TRBD2. This CDR3 region has 16 residues. V was pared by 3 bases and J by 2 bases, with 8 bases of the junction left unmatched. Germline lookup yields CDR1 SNHLY and CDR2 FYNNEI. The CDR3 nucleotides are TGTGCCAGCAGTGACCCCAGCGGGACTTTCACAGATACGCAGTATTTT. This translates into CASSDPSGTFTDTQYF. Full variable domain (rest looked up from reference TRBV2 and TRBJ2-3): EPEVTQTPSHQVTQMGQEVILRCVPISNHLYFYWYRQILGQKVEFLVSFYNNEISEKSEIFDDQFSVERPDGSNFTLKIRSTKLEDSAMYFCASSDPSGTFTDTQYFGPGTRLTVL.

This CDR3 reads CASSQDVTRRTPLHF. For the CDR3, the DNA is TGTGCCAGCAGCCAAGATGTCACACGTCGTACACCCCTCCACTTT. The chain is built from TRBV3-1 (or the pseudogene TRBV3-2) and TRBJ1-6; D is uncertain. Germline V CDR1 and CDR2: LGHDT, YNNKEL (reference sequence). This CDR3 is 15 amino acids long. V lost 0 bases, J lost 11 bases, and 14 bases lay in between.

This clone was seen just once. V usage is TRBV6-2 or TRBV6-3 and J usage is TRBJ2-7, with a possible D match to TRBD1 (6 bases). CDR1 MNHEY and CDR2 SVGEGT come from the germline V gene. The CDR3 extends over 13 amino acids. V was pared by 6 bases and J by 2 bases, with 11 bases between. The CDR3 region has the DNA TGTGCCAGCAGCCACGACAGGCCCTACGAGCAGTACTTC. Encoded protein: CASSHDRPYEQYF.